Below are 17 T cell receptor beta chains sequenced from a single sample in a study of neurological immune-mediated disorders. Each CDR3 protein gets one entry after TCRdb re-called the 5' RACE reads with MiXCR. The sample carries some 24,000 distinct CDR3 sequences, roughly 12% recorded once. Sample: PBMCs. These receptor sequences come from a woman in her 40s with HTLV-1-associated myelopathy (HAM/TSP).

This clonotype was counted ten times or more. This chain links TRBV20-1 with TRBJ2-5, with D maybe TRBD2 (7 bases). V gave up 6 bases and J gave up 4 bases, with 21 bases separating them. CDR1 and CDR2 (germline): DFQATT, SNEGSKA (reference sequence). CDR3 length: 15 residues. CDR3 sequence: CSAPAGAGTTETQYF. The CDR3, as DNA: TGCAGTGCCCCGGCGGGGGCGGGAACCACAGAGACCCAGTACTTC.

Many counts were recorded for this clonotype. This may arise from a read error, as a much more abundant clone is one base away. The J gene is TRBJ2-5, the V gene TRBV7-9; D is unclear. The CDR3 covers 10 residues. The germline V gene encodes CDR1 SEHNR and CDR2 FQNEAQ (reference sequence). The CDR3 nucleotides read TGTGTCAGCTGGGGAGAGACCCAGTACTTC. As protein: CVSWGETQYF. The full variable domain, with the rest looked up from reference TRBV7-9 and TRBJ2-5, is DTGVSQNPRHKITKRGQNVTFRCDPISEHNRLYWYRQTLGQGPEFLTYFQNEAQLEKSRLLSDRFSAERPKGSFSTLEIQRTEQGDSAMYLCVSWGETQYFGPGTRLLVL.

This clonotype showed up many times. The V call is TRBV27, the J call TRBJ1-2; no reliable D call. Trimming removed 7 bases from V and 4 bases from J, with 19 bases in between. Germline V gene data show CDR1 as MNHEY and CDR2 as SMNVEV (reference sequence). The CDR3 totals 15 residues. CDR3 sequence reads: CASTIFWGAAYGYTF. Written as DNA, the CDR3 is TGTGCCAGCACGATATTTTGGGGAGCGGCCTATGGCTACACCTTC.

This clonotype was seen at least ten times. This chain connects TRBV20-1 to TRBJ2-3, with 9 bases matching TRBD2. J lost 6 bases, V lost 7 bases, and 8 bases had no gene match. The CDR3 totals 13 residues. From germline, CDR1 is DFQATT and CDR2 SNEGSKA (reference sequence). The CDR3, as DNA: TGCAGTGAACTAGCGGGCGGGTATGATACGCAGTATTTT. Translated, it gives CSELAGGYDTQYF.

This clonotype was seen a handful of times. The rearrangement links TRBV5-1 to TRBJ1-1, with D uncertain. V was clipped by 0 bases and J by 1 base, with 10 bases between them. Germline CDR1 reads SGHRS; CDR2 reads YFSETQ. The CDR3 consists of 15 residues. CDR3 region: CASSLVGDPNTEAFF. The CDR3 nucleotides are TGCGCCAGCAGCTTGGTTGGAGACCCGAACACTGAAGCTTTCTTT.

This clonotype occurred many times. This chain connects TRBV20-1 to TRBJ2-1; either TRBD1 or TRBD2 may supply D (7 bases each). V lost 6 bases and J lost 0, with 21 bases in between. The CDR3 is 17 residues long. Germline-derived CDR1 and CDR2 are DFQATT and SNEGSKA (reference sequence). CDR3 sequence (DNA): TGCAGTGCCACCCGGTGGGAGGGGGCAAGCTCCTACAATGAGCAGTTCTTC. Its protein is CSATRWEGASSYNEQFF.

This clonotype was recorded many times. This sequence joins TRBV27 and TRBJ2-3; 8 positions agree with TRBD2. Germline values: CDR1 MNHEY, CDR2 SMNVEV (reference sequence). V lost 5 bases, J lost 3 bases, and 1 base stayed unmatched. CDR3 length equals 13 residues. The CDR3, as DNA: TGTGCCAGCAGTCGGGAGGGGACAGATACGCAGTATTTT. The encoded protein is CASSREGTDTQYF.

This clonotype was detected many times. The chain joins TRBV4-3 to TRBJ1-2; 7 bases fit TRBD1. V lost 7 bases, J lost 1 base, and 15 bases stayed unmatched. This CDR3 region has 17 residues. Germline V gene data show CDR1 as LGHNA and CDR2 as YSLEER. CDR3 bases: TGCGCCAGCACTTCCGCCGTCGGGACAGCCAGTAACTATGGCTACACCTTC. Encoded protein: CASTSAVGTASNYGYTF.

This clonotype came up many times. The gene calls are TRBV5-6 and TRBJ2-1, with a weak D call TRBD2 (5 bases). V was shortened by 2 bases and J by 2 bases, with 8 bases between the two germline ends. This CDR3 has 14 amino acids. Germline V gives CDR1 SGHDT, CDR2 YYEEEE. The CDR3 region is CASSFRGTYNEQFF. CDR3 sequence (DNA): TGTGCCAGCAGCTTCCGAGGGACCTACAATGAGCAGTTCTTC.

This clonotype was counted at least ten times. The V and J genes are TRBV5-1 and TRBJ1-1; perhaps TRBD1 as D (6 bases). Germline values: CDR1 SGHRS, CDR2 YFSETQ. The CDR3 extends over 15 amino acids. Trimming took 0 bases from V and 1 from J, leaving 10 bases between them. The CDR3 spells CASSLVQGRNTEAFF. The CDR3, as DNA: TGCGCCAGCAGCTTGGTCCAGGGGCGGAACACTGAAGCTTTCTTT.

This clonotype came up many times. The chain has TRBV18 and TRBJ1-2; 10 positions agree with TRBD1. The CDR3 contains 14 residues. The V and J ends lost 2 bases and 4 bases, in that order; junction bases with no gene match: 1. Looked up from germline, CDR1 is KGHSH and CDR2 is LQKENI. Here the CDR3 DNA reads TGTGCCAGCTCACCAGGGACAGGGGCCTATGGCTACACCTTC. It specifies CASSPGTGAYGYTF.

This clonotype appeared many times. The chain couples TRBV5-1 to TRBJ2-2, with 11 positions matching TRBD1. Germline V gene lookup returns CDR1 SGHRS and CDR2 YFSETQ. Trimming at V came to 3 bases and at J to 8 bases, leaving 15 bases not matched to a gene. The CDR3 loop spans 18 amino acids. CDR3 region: CASSSGQGARHPTGELFF. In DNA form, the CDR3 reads TGCGCCAGCAGCTCAGGACAGGGGGCGAGACATCCGACTGGGGAGCTGTTTTTT.

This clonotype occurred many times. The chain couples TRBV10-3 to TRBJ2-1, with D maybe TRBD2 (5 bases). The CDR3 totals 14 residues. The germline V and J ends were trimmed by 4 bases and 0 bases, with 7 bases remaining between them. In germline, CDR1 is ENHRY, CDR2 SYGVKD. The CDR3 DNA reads TGTGCCATCAGTGCGGGGAGCTCCTACAATGAGCAGTTCTTC. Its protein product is CAISAGSSYNEQFF.

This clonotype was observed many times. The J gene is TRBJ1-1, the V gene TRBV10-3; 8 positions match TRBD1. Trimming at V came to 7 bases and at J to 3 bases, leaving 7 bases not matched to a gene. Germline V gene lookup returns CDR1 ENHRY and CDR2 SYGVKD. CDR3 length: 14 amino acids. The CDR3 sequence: CAIIETRGHTEAFF. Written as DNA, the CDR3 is TGTGCCATCATCGAGACCAGGGGGCACACTGAAGCTTTCTTT.

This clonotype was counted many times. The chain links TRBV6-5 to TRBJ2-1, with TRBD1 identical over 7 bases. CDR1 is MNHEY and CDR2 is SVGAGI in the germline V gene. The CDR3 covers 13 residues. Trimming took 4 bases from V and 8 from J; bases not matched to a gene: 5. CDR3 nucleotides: TGTGCCAGCAGTTTCACAGGGGAAGATGAGCAGTTCTTC. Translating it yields CASSFTGEDEQFF.

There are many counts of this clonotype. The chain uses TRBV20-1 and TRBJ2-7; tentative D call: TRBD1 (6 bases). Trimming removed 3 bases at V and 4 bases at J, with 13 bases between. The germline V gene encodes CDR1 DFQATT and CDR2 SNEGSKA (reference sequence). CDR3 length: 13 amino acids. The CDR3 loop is CSAREHRAYEQYF. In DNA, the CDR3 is TGCAGTGCTAGGGAACACAGGGCGTACGAGCAGTACTTC.

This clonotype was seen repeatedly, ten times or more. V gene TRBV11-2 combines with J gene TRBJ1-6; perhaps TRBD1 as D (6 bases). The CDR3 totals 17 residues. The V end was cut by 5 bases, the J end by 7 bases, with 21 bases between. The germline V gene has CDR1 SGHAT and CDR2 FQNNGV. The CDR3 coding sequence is TGTGCCAGCAGCCCGAGGCTAGGGGGGGCTGGAAATTCACCCCTCCACTTT. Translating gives CASSPRLGGAGNSPLHF.